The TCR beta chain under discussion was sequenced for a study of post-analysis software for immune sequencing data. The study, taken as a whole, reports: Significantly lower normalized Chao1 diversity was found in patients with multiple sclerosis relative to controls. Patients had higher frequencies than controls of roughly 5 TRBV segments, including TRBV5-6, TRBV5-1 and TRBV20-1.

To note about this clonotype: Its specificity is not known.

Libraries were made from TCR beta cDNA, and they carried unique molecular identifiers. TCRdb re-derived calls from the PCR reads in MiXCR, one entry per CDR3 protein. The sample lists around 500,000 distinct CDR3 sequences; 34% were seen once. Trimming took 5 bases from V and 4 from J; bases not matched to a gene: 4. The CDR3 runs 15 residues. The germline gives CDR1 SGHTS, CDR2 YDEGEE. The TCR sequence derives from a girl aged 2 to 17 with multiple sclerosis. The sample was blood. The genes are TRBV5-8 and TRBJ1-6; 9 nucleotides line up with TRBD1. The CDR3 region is CASRNGQGYNSPLHF. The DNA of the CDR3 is TGTGCCAGCAGGAATGGACAGGGGTATAATTCACCCCTCCACTTT.